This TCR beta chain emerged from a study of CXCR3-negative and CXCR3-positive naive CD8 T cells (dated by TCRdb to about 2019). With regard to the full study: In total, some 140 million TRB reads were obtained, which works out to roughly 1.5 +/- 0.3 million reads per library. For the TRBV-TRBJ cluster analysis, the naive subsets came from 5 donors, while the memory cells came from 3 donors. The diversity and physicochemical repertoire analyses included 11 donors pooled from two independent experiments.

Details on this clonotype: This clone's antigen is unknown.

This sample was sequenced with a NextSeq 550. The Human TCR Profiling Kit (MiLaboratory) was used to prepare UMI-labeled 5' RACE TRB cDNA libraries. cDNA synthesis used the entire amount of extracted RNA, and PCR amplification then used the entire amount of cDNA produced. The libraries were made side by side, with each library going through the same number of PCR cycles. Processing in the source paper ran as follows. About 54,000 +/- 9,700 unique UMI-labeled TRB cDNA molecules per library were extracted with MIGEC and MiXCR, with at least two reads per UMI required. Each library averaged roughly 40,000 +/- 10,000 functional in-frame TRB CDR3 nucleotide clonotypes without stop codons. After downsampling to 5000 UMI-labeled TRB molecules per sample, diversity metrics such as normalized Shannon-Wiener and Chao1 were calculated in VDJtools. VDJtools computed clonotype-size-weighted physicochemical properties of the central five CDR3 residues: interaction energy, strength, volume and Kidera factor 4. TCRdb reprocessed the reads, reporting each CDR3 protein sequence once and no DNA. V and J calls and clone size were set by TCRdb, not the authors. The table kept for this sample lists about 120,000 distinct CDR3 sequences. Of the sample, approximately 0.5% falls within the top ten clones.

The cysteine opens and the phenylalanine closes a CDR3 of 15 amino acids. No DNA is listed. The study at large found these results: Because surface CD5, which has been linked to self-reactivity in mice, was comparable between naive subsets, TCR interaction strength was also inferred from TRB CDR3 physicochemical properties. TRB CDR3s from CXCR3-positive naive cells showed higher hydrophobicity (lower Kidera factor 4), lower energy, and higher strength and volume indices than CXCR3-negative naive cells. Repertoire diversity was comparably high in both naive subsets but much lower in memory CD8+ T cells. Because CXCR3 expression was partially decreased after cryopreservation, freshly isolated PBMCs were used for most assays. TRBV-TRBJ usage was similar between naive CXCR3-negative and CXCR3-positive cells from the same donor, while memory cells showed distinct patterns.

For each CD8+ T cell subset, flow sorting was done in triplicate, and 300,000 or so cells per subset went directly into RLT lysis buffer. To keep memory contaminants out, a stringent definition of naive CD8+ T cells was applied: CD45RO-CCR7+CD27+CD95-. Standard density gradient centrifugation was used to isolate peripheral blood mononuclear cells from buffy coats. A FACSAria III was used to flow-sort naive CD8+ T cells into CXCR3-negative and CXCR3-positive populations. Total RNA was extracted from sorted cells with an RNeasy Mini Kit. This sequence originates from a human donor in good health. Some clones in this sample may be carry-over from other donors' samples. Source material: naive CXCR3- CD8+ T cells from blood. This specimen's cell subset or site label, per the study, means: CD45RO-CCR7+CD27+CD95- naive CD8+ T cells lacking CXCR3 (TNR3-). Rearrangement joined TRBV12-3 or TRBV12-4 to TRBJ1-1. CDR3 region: CASSRSVRLNTEAFF.